This record covers a single T cell receptor (beta chain). What this receptor recognizes is not known. No qualities accompany the bases; no much larger clone lies one base away. The data were obtained in a study of response to subunit inactivated influenza vaccine (dated by TCRdb to about 2018). In the study overall: Deep quantitative profiling of the T cell receptor repertoire was used in the study to follow responses to a trivalent subunit inactivated influenza vaccine. The paper's findings and limits, for the study overall: It was suggested by the authors that each seasonal influenza vaccination may recruit only a limited number of new T cells.

The library was generated by RT-PCR. The instrument was an Illumina HiSeq 2500. The raw public data were reprocessed by TCRdb itself: fastp quality trimming at Q25, MiXCR clonotype calling, in-frame beta chains only. Identical CDR3 protein sequences are pooled into one entry, listed with their most common genes and DNA. The sample table holds around 790,000 distinct CDR3 sequences, of which 21% were seen once. The biggest ten clones account for 9.5% to 13% of the sample. The CDR3 sequence holds 13 residues, the cysteine and phenylalanine included. Left in the record is the CDR3 DNA by itself, 39 bases read in frame from the first base. V lost 6 bases and J lost 9 bases, and the count of bases not matched to a germline gene is 13. The germline V gene (reference sequence) gives CDR1 as DFQATT and CDR2 as SNEGSKA.

The receptor comes from a man in his fifties or sixties who received an inactivated influenza vaccine. Donor details come from another sample of the same person, matched by shared clones. The sample was PBMCs from blood, taken 5 days after vaccination. The V and J genes are TRBV20-1 and TRBJ2-5; TRBD2 matches 7 bases in the middle. The CDR3 here reads CSAFRGERNPQYF. The sequenced DNA is TGCAGTGCCTTCCGGGGGGAAAGGAATCCCCAGTACTTC.